The 16 T cell receptor beta chains given below trace back to one sample, sequenced in a study of human T cells and chemical hapten exposure. TCRdb independently ran MiXCR on the RACE reads; one entry per CDR3 protein. The table has over 100,000 distinct CDR3 sequences, approximately 10% seen once. Time point in this sample: patch test 3, about 24 weeks after DPC sensitization. Indicated treatment: therapeutic diphenylcyclopropenone sensitization with weekly scalp DPC. Sequencing used whole blood, obtained in connection with sensitization to the hapten diphenylcyclopropenone (DPC). Receptor source: a woman aged 45-59 years with alopecia areata. Some clones in this sample may be carry-over from other donors' samples.

This clonotype was observed at least ten times. The rearrangement joins TRBV18 to TRBJ2-3; a weak D match, TRBD1 (6 bases). The CDR3 is 13 residues long. Germline V CDR1 and CDR2: KGHSH, LQKENI. Trimming removed 3 bases from V and 4 bases from J, with 8 bases in between. The CDR3 spells CASSPGAADTQYF. The CDR3 bases are TGTGCCAGCTCACCGGGGGCAGCAGATACGCAGTATTTT.

This clonotype was seen at least ten times. V usage is TRBV7-2 and J usage is TRBJ2-7; no clear D. This CDR3 contains 14 residues. V was pared by 4 bases and J by 0 bases, with 10 bases between. Germline CDR1 reads SGHTA; CDR2 reads FQGNSA. CDR3 residues: CASSSTGRSYEQYF. CDR3 DNA: TGTGCCAGCAGCTCCACGGGTCGCTCCTACGAGCAGTACTTC.

This clonotype was detected a few times. The CDR3 loop reads CASSFFAGVNTEAFF. CDR3 DNA: TGTGCCAGCAGTTTCTTCGCCGGCGTGAACACTGAAGCTTTCTTT. The chain employs TRBV27 and TRBJ1-1; D gene uncertain. Germline values: CDR1 MNHEY, CDR2 SMNVEV (reference sequence). CDR3 size: 15 residues. Trimming removed 3 bases from V and 0 bases from J, with 11 bases in between.

This sequence joins TRBV5-1 and TRBJ1-1; D gene uncertain. V dropped 0 bases and J dropped 5 bases, with 14 bases sitting between them. The germline V gene encodes CDR1 SGHRS and CDR2 YFSETQ. The CDR3 is 15 residues long. The CDR3 loop reads CASSLVLGSGTEAFF. The CDR3 nucleotides are TGCGCCAGCAGCTTGGTTCTGGGGTCAGGAACTGAAGCTTTCTTT.

The chain carries TRBV9 and TRBJ2-3; 7 nucleotides match TRBD2. V trimming: 4 bases; J trimming: 8 bases; junction bases outside the gene matches: 10. Germline values: CDR1 SGDLS, CDR2 YYNGEE. The CDR3 loop spans 14 amino acids. CDR3 in DNA: TGTGCCAGCAGCCCCCAGGGATCGGGGGGTACGCAGTATTTT. This translates into CASSPQGSGGTQYF.

The chain uses TRBV5-1 and TRBJ1-2, with 9 bases matching TRBD1. The V and J ends lost 0 bases and 6 bases, in that order; junction bases with no gene match: 3. Germline CDR1 and CDR2: SGHRS and YFSETQ. The length of the CDR3 is 14 residues. This CDR3 reads CASSLATGGDGYTF. The CDR3 nucleotides read TGCGCCAGCAGCTTGGCAACAGGGGGCGATGGCTACACCTTC.

This sequence joins TRBV14 and TRBJ2-1; no firm D call. This CDR3 has 14 amino acids. Trimming shortened V by 0 bases and J by 0 bases, and 3 bases separated the two germline ends. Germline V CDR1 and CDR2: SGHDN, FVKESK. The CDR3 coding sequence is TGTGCCAGCAGCCAAGAGGACTCCTACAATGAGCAGTTCTTC. Translating it yields CASSQEDSYNEQFF.

This clonotype has just a few counts. The chain joins TRBV5-1 to TRBJ1-6; D unclear. V lost 4 bases and J 6 bases, leaving 8 bases between the germline ends. This CDR3 has 13 residues. CDR1 SGHRS and CDR2 YFSETQ come from the germline V gene. The CDR3 bases are TGCGCCAGCAGCCAATGGGGTAATTCACCCCTCCACTTT. Protein product: CASSQWGNSPLHF.

V usage is TRBV10-3 and J usage is TRBJ2-5; 8 nucleotides line up with TRBD2. Germline V gene lookup returns CDR1 ENHRY and CDR2 SYGVKD. The CDR3 totals 14 residues. Unmatched junction bases numbered 7, after V lost 8 bases and J lost 2 bases. Here the CDR3 DNA reads TGTGCCATCCAACTTAGCGGGGCTCAAGAGACCCAGTACTTC. Translation: CAIQLSGAQETQYF.

This clonotype appeared a few times. V and J are TRBV12-3 or TRBV12-4 and TRBJ2-3, with 7 bases identical to TRBD2. CDR3 length: 15 residues. J lost 1 base, V lost 8 bases, and 9 bases had no gene match. Here the CDR3 reads CASDPGSGGTDTQYF. CDR3 nucleotides: TGTGCCAGCGATCCTGGGAGCGGGGGCACAGATACGCAGTATTTT.

The sample holds a few counts of this clonotype. The rearrangement links TRBV27 to TRBJ2-6, with D possibly called TRBD1 or TRBD2 (5 bases each). The germline V and J ends were trimmed by 3 bases and 4 bases, with 10 bases remaining between them. From germline, CDR1 is MNHEY and CDR2 SMNVEV (reference sequence). The CDR3 has 15 amino acids. The CDR3 loop is CASSFVGTGANVLTF. CDR3 bases: TGTGCCAGCAGTTTTGTGGGGACCGGGGCCAACGTCCTGACTTTC.

The chain employs TRBV20-1 and TRBJ2-7; 7 nucleotides line up with TRBD1. The germline V gene has CDR1 DFQATT and CDR2 SNEGSKA (reference sequence). This CDR3 has 15 amino acids. V shed 6 bases, J shed 7 bases, and the junction held 18 bases outside the gene matches. The CDR3 bases are TGCAGTGCGCAAGATGACAGGGTTGGGGATCGGGAGCAGTACTTC. Residues: CSAQDDRVGDREQYF.

The chain recombines TRBV19 with TRBJ1-2; the match to TRBD1 covers 7 bases. Germline V CDR1 and CDR2: LNHDA, SQIVND (reference sequence). The CDR3 is 15 residues long. The V and J ends lost 6 bases and 3 bases, in that order; junction bases with no gene match: 10. The CDR3 is CASSPDRVWDYGYTF. The DNA for the CDR3 is TGTGCCAGTAGCCCAGACAGGGTTTGGGACTATGGCTACACCTTC. The full variable domain, its missing parts supplied by reference TRBV19 and TRBJ1-2, is DGGITQSPKYLFRKEGQNVTLSCEQNLNHDAMYWYRQDPGQGLRLIYYSQIVNDFQKGDIAEGYSVSREKKESFPLTVTSAQKNPTAFYLCASSPDRVWDYGYTFGSGTRLTVV.

The rearrangement uses TRBV5-1 and TRBJ2-1; no clear D gene. V shed 1 base and J shed 4 bases, with 9 bases lying between them. CDR1 and CDR2 (germline): SGHRS, YFSETQ. The CDR3 runs 14 residues. The CDR3 sequence is CASSLRDQYNEQFF. The CDR3 bases are TGCGCCAGCAGCTTGCGAGACCAATACAATGAGCAGTTCTTC.

This clonotype was seen ten or more times. The V gene is TRBV7-9, the J gene TRBJ2-5; no clear D. CDR1 SEHNR and CDR2 FQNEAQ come from the germline V gene (reference sequence). The CDR3 length is 11 residues. V lost 5 bases, J lost 2 bases, and 3 bases lay in between. Here the CDR3 reads CASSPQETQYF. The CDR3 DNA is TGTGCCAGCAGCCCACAAGAGACCCAGTACTTC. Using reference TRBV7-9 and TRBJ2-5 for the parts outside the CDR3, the full variable domain is DTGVSQNPRHKITKRGQNVTFRCDPISEHNRLYWYRQTLGQGPEFLTYFQNEAQLEKSRLLSDRFSAERPKGSFSTLEIQRTEQGDSAMYLCASSPQETQYFGPGTRLLVL.

This rearrangement joins TRBV29-1 to TRBJ1-3; a weak D match, TRBD1 (5 bases). The CDR3 length is 15 residues. Trimming took 6 bases from V and 0 from J, leaving 15 bases between them. From germline, CDR1 is SQVTM and CDR2 ANQGSEA. CDR3 residues: CSVEREGISGNTIYF. CDR3 coding DNA: TGCAGCGTGGAAAGGGAGGGGATCTCTGGAAACACCATATATTTT. Based on the CDR3 plus reference TRBV29-1 and TRBJ1-3, the full variable domain is SAVISQKPSRDICQRGTSLTIQCQVDSQVTMMFWYRQQPGQSLTLIATANQGSEATYESGFVIDKFPISRPNLTFSTLTVSNMSPEDSSIYLCSVEREGISGNTIYFGEGSWLTVV.